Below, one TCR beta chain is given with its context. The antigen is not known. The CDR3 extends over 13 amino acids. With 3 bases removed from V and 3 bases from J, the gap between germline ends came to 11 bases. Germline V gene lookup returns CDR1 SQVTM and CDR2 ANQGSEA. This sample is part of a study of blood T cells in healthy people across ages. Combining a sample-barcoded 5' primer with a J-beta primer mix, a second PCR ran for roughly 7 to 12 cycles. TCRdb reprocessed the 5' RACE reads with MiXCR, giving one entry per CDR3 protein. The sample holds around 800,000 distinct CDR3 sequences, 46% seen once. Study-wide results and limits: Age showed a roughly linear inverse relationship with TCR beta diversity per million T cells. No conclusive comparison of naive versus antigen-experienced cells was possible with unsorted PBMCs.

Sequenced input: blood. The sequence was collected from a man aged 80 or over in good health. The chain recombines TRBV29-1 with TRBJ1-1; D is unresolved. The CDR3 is CSVDTGIDTEAFF. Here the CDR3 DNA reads TGCAGCGTTGATACGGGAATCGACACTGAAGCTTTCTTT.